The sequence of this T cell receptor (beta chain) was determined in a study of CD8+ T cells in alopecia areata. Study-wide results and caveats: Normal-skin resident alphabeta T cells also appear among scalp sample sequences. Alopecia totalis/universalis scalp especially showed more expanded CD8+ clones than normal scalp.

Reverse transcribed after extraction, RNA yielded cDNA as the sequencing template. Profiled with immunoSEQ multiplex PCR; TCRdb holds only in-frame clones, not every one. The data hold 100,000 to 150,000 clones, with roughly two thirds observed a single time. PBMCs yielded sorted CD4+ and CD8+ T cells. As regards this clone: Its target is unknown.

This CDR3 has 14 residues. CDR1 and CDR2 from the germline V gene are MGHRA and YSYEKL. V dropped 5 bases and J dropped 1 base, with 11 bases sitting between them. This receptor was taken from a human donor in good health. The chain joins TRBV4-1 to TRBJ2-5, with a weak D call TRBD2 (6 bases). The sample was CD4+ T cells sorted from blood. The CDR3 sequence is CASSGDGGQETQYF. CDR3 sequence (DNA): TGCGCCAGCAGCGGGGACGGGGGCCAAGAGACCCAGTACTTC.